One sample yielded the 21 T cell receptor beta chains listed below, sequenced in a study of identical twins' blood T cells. TCRdb passed the 5' RACE reads through MiXCR, listing each CDR3 protein once. The repertoire holds around 380,000 distinct CDR3 sequences, with roughly 31% as singletons. Source material: PBMCs. Receptors originate from a woman aged 18 to 49 in good health.

This clonotype was seen only once. A much larger clone lies a single base off, so this may be a read error. Here the CDR3 reads CASSEGRQEDYTF. The CDR3 nucleotides are TGTGCCAGCAGTGAGGGAAGACAGGAAGACTACACCTTC. The chain has TRBV6-1 and TRBJ1-2; D is perhaps TRBD1 (6 bases). CDR3 length equals 13 residues. V lost 3 bases to trimming and J lost 10 bases, with 15 bases between them. Per the germline V gene, CDR1 is MNHNS and CDR2 is SASEGT.

This clonotype was seen only a few times. The rearrangement joins TRBV21-1 to TRBJ2-2; the table's D call, TRBD1, was not checked against the DNA. TRBV21-1 corresponds to a pseudogene. This CDR3 contains 17 residues. CDR3 DNA sequence: TGTGCCAGCAGCAAAGTCTCTGGGACAAGTTACACCGGGGAGCTGTTTTTT. Protein sequence: CASSKVSGTSYTGELFF.

This chain connects TRBV20-1 to TRBJ2-3; D perhaps matches TRBD2 (6 bases). The CDR3 spans 15 residues. From germline, CDR1 is DFQATT and CDR2 SNEGSKA (reference sequence). Trimming stripped 2 bases from V and 3 bases from J, with 15 bases between. The CDR3 is CSARRGTWITDTQYF. CDR3 coding DNA: TGCAGTGCTAGACGCGGGACTTGGATTACAGATACGCAGTATTTT.

The chain combines TRBV29-1 with TRBJ2-1, with TRBD1 matching over 9 bases. J gave up 3 bases and V 6 bases, and 9 bases lay outside the gene matches. The CDR3 spans 15 residues. CDR1 and CDR2 from the germline V gene are SQVTM and ANQGSEA. The CDR3 nucleotides are TGCAGCGTGAGGGGGACAGGGCGGAACTACAATGAGCAGTTCTTC. Its translation is CSVRGTGRNYNEQFF.

The table lists this clonotype with a few counts. The chain uses TRBV6-5 and TRBJ1-1, with D possibly matching TRBD1 (6 bases). This CDR3 has 14 amino acids. Germline lookup yields CDR1 MNHEY and CDR2 SVGAGI. The germline V and J ends were trimmed by 3 bases and 3 bases, with 11 bases remaining between them. CDR3 DNA sequence: TGTGCCAGCAGTTATCAGGGGAAGTACACTGAAGCTTTCTTT. This codes for CASSYQGKYTEAFF.

As for this clonotype: A much larger clone lies a single base off, so this may be a read error. V gene TRBV11-2 combines with J gene TRBJ2-2; TRBD1 or TRBD2 may be the D gene (6 bases each). CDR1 is SGHAT and CDR2 is FQNNGV in the germline V gene. The CDR3 has 14 residues. CDR3 DNA: TGTGCCAGCAGCACGGACAGAAACACCGGGGGGCTGTTTTTT. It specifies CASSTDRNTGGLFF.

The chain is built from TRBV5-1 and TRBJ2-3, with D unclear. V was clipped by 2 bases and J by 4 bases, with 14 bases between them. The germline gives CDR1 SGHRS, CDR2 YFSETQ. CDR3 length: 15 residues. The CDR3 DNA follows: TGCGCCAGCAGCTTTCAGGACCTCCGCTCAGATACGCAGTATTTT. Translating it yields CASSFQDLRSDTQYF.

This clonotype appeared a few times. The rearrangement joins TRBV19 to TRBJ2-7, with D unclear. V was pared by 5 bases and J by 0 bases, with 8 bases between. The CDR3 has 13 amino acids. Germline V gene sequence: CDR1 LNHDA, CDR2 SQIVND (reference sequence). The CDR3 DNA reads TGTGCCAGTAGTCCGGAATTCTCCTACGAGCAGTACTTC. Its protein is CASSPEFSYEQYF.

This clonotype occurred a few times. The chain couples TRBV15 to TRBJ1-2, with unresolved D. This CDR3 has 15 residues. CDR1 is LNHNV and CDR2 is YYDKDF in the germline V gene (reference sequence). Deletions cut 4 bases from V and 2 bases from J, with 14 bases between. CDR3 sequence reads: CATSKFLDGNYGYTF. The CDR3 region has the DNA TGTGCCACCAGCAAATTCCTGGACGGAAACTATGGCTACACCTTC. The full variable domain, completed using reference TRBV15 and TRBJ1-2, is DAMVIQNPRYQVTQFGKPVTLSCSQTLNHNVMYWYQQKSSQAPKLLFHYYDKDFNNEADTPDNFQSRRPNTSFCFLDIRSPGLGDTAMYLCATSKFLDGNYGYTFGSGTRLTVV.

This clonotype was seen more than once but under ten times. The chain is built from TRBV10-3 and TRBJ1-2, with no clear D. CDR1 ENHRY and CDR2 SYGVKD come from the germline V gene. The ends were cut back, 3 bases at V and 8 bases at J, with 19 bases in the middle. The length of the CDR3 is 15 residues. In nucleotides, the CDR3 is TGTGCCATCAGTGATCTACGAGCAGGAAGGAGGGGCTACACCTTC. Protein sequence: CAISDLRAGRRGYTF.

This clonotype has at least ten counts. The V gene is TRBV6-4, the J gene TRBJ2-2, with 8 bases fitting TRBD2. The CDR3 has 16 residues. V shed 0 bases and J 3 bases; nucleotides not matched to a gene: 3. Germline lookup yields CDR1 MRHNA and CDR2 SNTAGT. CDR3: CASSDSAGGDTGELFF. In DNA form, the CDR3 reads TGTGCCAGCAGTGACTCTGCGGGGGGCGACACCGGGGAGCTGTTTTTT.

The DNA of the CDR3 is TGCGCCCCTGGAGAAGACCAGGGGTATAATTCACCCCTCCACTTT. Amino acids: CAPGEDQGYNSPLHF. This chain joins TRBV23-1 and TRBJ1-6, with D possibly being TRBD1 (6 bases). TRBV23-1 belongs to the ORF category, with a function that is uncertain. Deletions cut 11 bases from V and 4 bases from J, with 18 bases between. This CDR3 has 15 residues.

The chain joins TRBV7-9 to TRBJ1-1, with D possibly matching TRBD1 (5 bases). The CDR3 is 15 amino acids. Trimming took off 4 bases at V and 1 base at J, with 13 bases between the two ends. The germline gives CDR1 SEHNR, CDR2 FQNEAQ (reference sequence). CDR3 bases: TGTGCCAGCAGCTGGGGGTTGGGGGGGAACACTGAAGCTTTCTTT. It codes for CASSWGLGGNTEAFF.

This rearrangement joins TRBV5-1 to TRBJ1-1; D remains unclear. V lost 4 bases to trimming and J lost 5 bases, with 21 bases between them. CDR1 is SGHRS and CDR2 is YFSETQ in the germline V gene. The CDR3 runs 16 residues. CDR3 coding DNA: TGCGCCAGCAGCCTGGACGGGAGAACACGGGGTACTGAAGCTTTCTTT. Translation gives CASSLDGRTRGTEAFF.

This clonotype was seen ten or more times. This chain joins TRBV29-1 and TRBJ1-1; D is possibly TRBD1 (6 bases). Trimming left V 4 bases short and J 3 bases short, with 12 bases between. The CDR3 consists of 13 residues. Germline V gene lookup returns CDR1 SQVTM and CDR2 ANQGSEA. The CDR3 sequence: CSVGEGGDTEAFF. CDR3 nucleotides: TGCAGCGTTGGGGAAGGGGGTGACACTGAAGCTTTCTTT. The complete variable domain, with remaining parts taken from reference TRBV29-1 and TRBJ1-1, reads SAVISQKPSRDICQRGTSLTIQCQVDSQVTMMFWYRQQPGQSLTLIATANQGSEATYESGFVIDKFPISRPNLTFSTLTVSNMSPEDSSIYLCSVGEGGDTEAFFGQGTRLTVV.

The chain uses TRBV2 and TRBJ2-3; D is unresolved. V was clipped by 7 bases and J by 6 bases, with 14 bases between them. The CDR3 is 13 residues long. Germline V gene sequence: CDR1 SNHLY, CDR2 FYNNEI. For the CDR3, the DNA is TGTGCCAGCATAGGGATACTGGGCGATACGCAGTATTTT. Translated, it gives CASIGILGDTQYF.

V is TRBV20-1 and J is TRBJ1-1; D unresolved. Between the trimmed V and J ends, which lost 6 bases and 6 bases, there was a span of 11 bases. The CDR3 has 11 amino acids. Germline CDR1 and CDR2: DFQATT and SNEGSKA (reference sequence). CDR3 amino acids: CSASRRAEAFF. The CDR3 nucleotides are TGCAGTGCGAGTAGAAGAGCTGAAGCTTTCTTT.

This clonotype was seen once. The chain's CDR3 is CASSLDPMKPSTDTQYF. The CDR3 nucleotides are TGTGCCAGCAGCTTAGATCCGATGAAGCCTAGCACAGATACGCAGTATTTT. The J gene is TRBJ2-3, the V gene TRBV11-2, with unresolved D. This CDR3 contains 17 residues. Trimming removed 0 bases at V and 0 bases at J, with 13 bases between. CDR1 and CDR2 (germline): SGHAT, FQNNGV.

This clonotype was seen a few times. This sequence joins TRBV13 and TRBJ1-2, with D perhaps matching TRBD1 (5 bases). V lost 6 bases and J 3 bases, leaving 11 bases between the germline ends. The CDR3 has 13 amino acids. The germline V gene has CDR1 PRHDT and CDR2 FYEKMQ (reference sequence). The CDR3 protein is CASRQQEDYGYTF. CDR3 DNA: TGTGCCAGCAGACAACAGGAGGACTATGGCTACACCTTC.

In its sample, this clonotype was seen many times. J is TRBJ2-3 and V is TRBV20-1, with TRBD1 as a possible D gene (5 bases). Trimming took off 2 bases at V and 0 bases at J, with 12 bases between the two ends. In germline, CDR1 is DFQATT, CDR2 SNEGSKA (reference sequence). This CDR3 has 15 amino acids. CDR3 nucleotides: TGCAGTGCTAGACAACGGACAATAAGCACAGATACGCAGTATTTT. Protein: CSARQRTISTDTQYF.

This clonotype was counted between two and nine times. The J gene is TRBJ2-7, the V gene TRBV20-1; D unclear. The ends were cut back, 7 bases at V and 2 bases at J, with 9 bases in the middle. Per germline, CDR1 DFQATT and CDR2 SNEGSKA (reference sequence). The CDR3 covers 11 residues. In DNA, the CDR3 is TGCAGTGTCTTCGGTACCTACGAGCAGTACTTC. This encodes CSVFGTYEQYF.